Listed here are 11 T cell receptor beta chains from one sample, sequenced in a study of graft-versus-host responses after intestinal transplantation. Their antigens remain unidentified. The protocol was immunoSEQ multiplex PCR, while the TCRdb copy is restricted to in-frame clones and leaves out a portion. This table has about 88,000 clones, roughly 90% appearing once. The sample here was unstimulated CD4+ T cells sorted from spleen or lymph node cells, taken before transplant. The receptors were gathered from a human donor who was the organ donor for an intestinal transplant.

V gene TRBV2 combines with J gene TRBJ2-2; 8 bases are a match to TRBD1. The length of the CDR3 is 16 residues. The V gene's germline CDR1 is SNHLY and CDR2 FYNNEI. Trimming cost V 4 bases and J 0 bases; bases outside gene matches: 4. This CDR3 is CASSGQGPTNTGELFF. CDR3 in DNA: TGTGCCAGCAGTGGACAGGGGCCTACGAACACCGGGGAGCTGTTTTTT.

The CDR3 is CASSEGGSGLETQYF. The CDR3 DNA reads as TGTGCCAGCAGCGAGGGGGGGAGTGGGTTAGAGACCCAGTACTTC. This chain connects TRBV5-4 to TRBJ2-5, with a weak D call TRBD2 (7 bases). V was shortened by 4 bases and J by 4 bases, with 17 bases between the two germline ends. The germline V gene has CDR1 SGHNT and CDR2 YYREEE (reference sequence). The CDR3 consists of 15 residues.

CDR3 in amino acids: CASSLAGGNTEAFF. CDR3 coding DNA: TGCGCCAGCAGCTTGGCCGGCGGGAACACTGAAGCTTTCTTT. V gene TRBV5-1 combines with J gene TRBJ1-1; D not certain. Germline V lookup: CDR1 SGHRS, CDR2 YFSETQ. This CDR3 contains 14 residues. V gave up 0 bases and J gave up 1 base, with 7 bases separating them.

This chain joins TRBV7-2 and TRBJ2-7, with D possibly matching TRBD2 (6 bases). This CDR3 comprises 15 residues. Looked up from germline, CDR1 is SGHTA and CDR2 is FQGNSA. Trimming removed 5 bases from V and 5 bases from J, with 19 bases in between. This chain's CDR3 is CASSRPQGLTNEQYF. The CDR3 bases are TGTGCCAGCAGCCGACCCCAGGGACTTACGAACGAGCAGTACTTC.

V gene TRBV18 combines with J gene TRBJ2-5; D is possibly TRBD2 (5 bases). The ends were cut back, 8 bases at V and 3 bases at J, with 13 bases in the middle. The CDR3 runs to 13 residues. In germline, CDR1 is KGHSH, CDR2 LQKENI. The CDR3 nucleotides read TGTGCCAGCCACCCCGGACTGAAAGAGACCCAGTACTTC. As protein: CASHPGLKETQYF.

The J gene is TRBJ1-5, the V gene TRBV19; unclear D gene. The ends were cut back, 3 bases at V and 5 bases at J, with 8 bases in the middle. The CDR3 consists of 13 residues. CDR1 LNHDA and CDR2 SQIVND come from the germline V gene (reference sequence). The CDR3 bases are TGTGCCAGTAGTATTGGGAGATATCAGCCCCAGCATTTT. It translates to CASSIGRYQPQHF.

The sample holds a few counts of this clone. V and J are TRBV6-5 and TRBJ2-3; 7 bases fit TRBD2. Germline-derived CDR1 and CDR2 are MNHEY and SVGAGI. V trimming: 6 bases; J trimming: 6 bases; junction bases outside the gene matches: 9. The CDR3 loop spans 14 amino acids. The DNA for the CDR3 is TGTGCCAGCAGCACCGGGACTATATCTGATACGCAGTATTTT. It yields the protein CASSTGTISDTQYF.

The chain employs TRBV19 and TRBJ1-2; no definite D call. The V end lost 0 bases, the J end lost 4 bases, and 9 bases lay between the germline ends. CDR1 is LNHDA, CDR2 SQIVND, per germline (reference sequence). The CDR3 has 14 residues. The CDR3 bases are TGTGCCAGTAGTATAGAACTAAAACGCTATGGCTACACCTTC. Protein: CASSIELKRYGYTF.

The genes are TRBV5-1 and TRBJ1-6, with D perhaps TRBD1 (5 bases). Germline CDR1 reads SGHRS; CDR2 reads YFSETQ. V was trimmed by 4 bases and J by 9 bases, leaving 17 bases between them. The CDR3 sequence is 15 residues long. CDR3 in DNA: TGCGCCAGCAGCCCATTCGGACACCTTCGTTCACCCCTCCACTTT. Protein product: CASSPFGHLRSPLHF.

The chain recombines TRBV15 with TRBJ2-7; 12 bases fit TRBD1. The CDR3 length is 14 residues. In germline, CDR1 is LNHNV, CDR2 YYDKDF (reference sequence). V gave up 8 bases and J gave up 4 bases; unmatched junction bases: 6. The CDR3 sequence: CATRRDRGLYEQYF. DNA of the CDR3: TGTGCCACCCGCCGGGACAGGGGGCTTTACGAGCAGTACTTC.

For this clone: Additional DNA sequences in this sample encode the identical CDR3. The chain carries TRBV10-1 and TRBJ2-7, with 8 bases lining up with TRBD1. The CDR3 extends over 15 amino acids. Germline V gene data show CDR1 as WNHNN and CDR2 as SYGVQD (reference sequence). The V gene end was trimmed by 4 bases and the J gene end by 4 bases; junction bases not matched to a gene: 9. CDR3 DNA sequence: TGCGCCAGCAGTGGTGGCGGACAGGGAGAATACGAGCAGTACTTC. Its translation is CASSGGGQGEYEQYF.